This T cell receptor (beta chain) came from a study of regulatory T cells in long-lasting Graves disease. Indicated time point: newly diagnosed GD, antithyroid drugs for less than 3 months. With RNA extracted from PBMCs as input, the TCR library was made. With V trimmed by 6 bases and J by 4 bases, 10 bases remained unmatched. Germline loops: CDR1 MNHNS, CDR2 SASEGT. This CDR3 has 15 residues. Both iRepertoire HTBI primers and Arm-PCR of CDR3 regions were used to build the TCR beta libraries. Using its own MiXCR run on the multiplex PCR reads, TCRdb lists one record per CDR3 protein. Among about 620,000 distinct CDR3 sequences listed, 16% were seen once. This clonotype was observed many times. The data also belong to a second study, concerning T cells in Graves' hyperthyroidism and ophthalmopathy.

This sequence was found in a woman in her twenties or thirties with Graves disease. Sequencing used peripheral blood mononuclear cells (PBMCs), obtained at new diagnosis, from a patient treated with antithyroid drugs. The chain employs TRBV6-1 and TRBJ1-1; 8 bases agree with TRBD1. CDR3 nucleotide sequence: TGTGCCAGCAGCAAGACTCGAACAGGGGGCACTGAAGCTTTCTTT. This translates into CASSKTRTGGTEAFF.